This T cell receptor (beta chain) was documented in a study of naive and memory T cell subsets. The treatment: skin biopsy from PPD injection site in Mantoux-positive individual. A UMI-containing oligonucleotide was joined by 3' ligation to the TCR cDNA template. Tuberculin skin test biopsies were taken where PPD was injected in Mantoux-positive people. Unsorted total RNA, roughly 1 to 1000 ng, was DNase treated before reverse transcription. Amplification of ligated cDNA took four PCR rounds with SP2 and nested alpha and beta constant primers. TCRdb processed the UMI-ligation and nested PCR reads anew with MiXCR; each CDR3 protein has one entry. The data show some 40,000 distinct CDR3 sequences, approximately 10% seen once. In its sample, this clonotype was seen a few times. This TCR was recovered from an adult in good health. Sequencing used skin, obtained from a tuberculin skin test site.

Here the CDR3 reads CSASYPPGGIQYF. The CDR3 DNA is TGCAGTGCTAGTTATCCGCCGGGGGGAATTCAGTACTTC. The chain links TRBV20-1 to TRBJ2-4; TRBD2 matches 7 bases. The V and J ends lost 3 bases and 10 bases, in that order; junction bases with no gene match: 9. Germline CDR1 and CDR2: DFQATT and SNEGSKA (reference sequence). The CDR3 consists of 13 residues.